The clone carrying this T cell receptor (beta chain) was detected only a few times. The data derive from a study of molecular identifiers for immune sequencing clone quantification. Looking at the study overall: Replicates split RNA from about 20,000 or 100,000 naive CD8 cells five ways, and the researchers sequenced four portions.

Sequencing libraries of naive CD8 cells derived from around 20,000 to 1,000,000 sorted cells with 10%, 30% or 50% RNA. V was shortened by 5 bases and J by 0 bases, with 15 bases between the two germline ends. The CDR3 length is 16 residues. Germline loops: CDR1 MNHEY, CDR2 SVGEGT. TCRdb re-called the PCR reads with MiXCR, one entry per CDR3 protein. The table shows around 300,000 distinct CDR3 sequences, with under 25% occurring only once. The sample taken for sequencing was naive CD8+ T cells from blood, with Jurkat cell RNA spiked in. The sample's subset: FACS-sorted CD8+CD4-CCR7+CD45RA+ naive T cells. The TCR comes from a human donor in good health. Some libraries in this study had Jurkat cell RNA spiked in. The chain recombines TRBV6-2 or TRBV6-3 with TRBJ2-3; possibly TRBD2 for D (6 bases). The CDR3 DNA is TGTGCCAGCAGTCCCTTGGCGGGAAAGAGCACAGATACGCAGTATTTT. It is translated as CASSPLAGKSTDTQYF.